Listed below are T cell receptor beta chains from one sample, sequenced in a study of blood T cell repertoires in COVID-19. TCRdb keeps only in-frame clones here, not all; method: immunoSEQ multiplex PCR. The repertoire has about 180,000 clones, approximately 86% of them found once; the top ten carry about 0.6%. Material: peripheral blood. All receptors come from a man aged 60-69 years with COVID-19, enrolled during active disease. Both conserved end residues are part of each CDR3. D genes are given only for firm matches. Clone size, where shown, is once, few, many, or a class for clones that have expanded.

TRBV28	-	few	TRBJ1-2	CASSLAARDGYTF	TGTGCCAGCAGCCTGGCGGCCAGGGATGGCTACACCTTC
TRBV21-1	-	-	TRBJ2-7	CARSDRASPSPLYEQYF	TGTGCCAGATCAGACAGGGCCTCCCCTTCCCCCCTTTACGAGCAGTACTTC
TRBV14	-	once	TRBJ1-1	CASSQSIRYTEAFF	TGTGCCAGCAGCCAAAGCATACGGTACACTGAAGCTTTCTTT
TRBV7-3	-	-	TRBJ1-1	CASSLGGVNTEAFF	TGTGCCAGCAGCTTAGGGGGCGTTAACACTGAAGCTTTCTTT
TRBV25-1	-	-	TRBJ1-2	CASSESSRHGYTF	TGTGCCAGCAGTGAATCGTCCAGGCATGGCTACACCTTC
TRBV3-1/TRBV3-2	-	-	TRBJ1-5	CASSSSLNQPQHF	TGTGCCAGCAGTTCATCACTCAATCAGCCCCAGCATTTT
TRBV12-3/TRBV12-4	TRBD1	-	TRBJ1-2	CASSAGGRYGYTF	TGTGCCAGCAGCGCAGGGGGACGTTATGGCTACACCTTC
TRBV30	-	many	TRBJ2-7	CAWSVYRISYEQYF	TGTGCCTGGAGTGTTTACAGGATCTCCTACGAGCAGTACTTC
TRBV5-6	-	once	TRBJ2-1	CASSPSFSAYNEQFF	TGTGCCAGCAGCCCAAGTTTTTCGGCCTACAATGAGCAGTTCTTC
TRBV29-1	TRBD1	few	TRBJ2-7	CSVPGTATYEQYF	TGCAGCGTCCCCGGGACAGCTACCTACGAGCAGTACTTC
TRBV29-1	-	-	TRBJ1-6	CSCGSSYNSPLHF	TGCAGCTGCGGAAGCTCCTATAATTCACCCCTCCACTTT
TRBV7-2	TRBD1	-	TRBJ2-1	CASSPGGQKRYNEQFF	TGTGCCAGCAGCCCTGGGGGACAGAAGAGATACAATGAGCAGTTCTTC
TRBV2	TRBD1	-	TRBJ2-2	CAIGRQGATGELFF	TGTGCCATTGGTCGACAGGGGGCCACCGGGGAGCTGTTTTTT
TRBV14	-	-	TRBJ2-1	CASSPLSSGAYNEQFF	TGTGCCAGCAGCCCCCTTTCATCGGGAGCGTACAATGAGCAGTTCTTC
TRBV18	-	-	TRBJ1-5	CASSRQEDQPQHF	TGTGCCAGCTCCAGACAGGAGGATCAGCCCCAGCATTTT
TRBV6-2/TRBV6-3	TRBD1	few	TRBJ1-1	CASSRTGARNTEEAFF	TGTGCCAGCAGTAGGACAGGGGCCCGAAACACAGAAGAAGCTTTCTTT
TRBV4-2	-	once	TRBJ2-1	CASSPTTGSSYNEQFF	TGTGCCAGCAGCCCTACTACGGGAAGCTCCTACAATGAGCAGTTCTTC
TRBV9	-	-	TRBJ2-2	CASSVFVTGELFF	TGTGCCAGCAGCGTATTCGTTACCGGGGAGCTGTTTTTT
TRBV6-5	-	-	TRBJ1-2	CASSLSDRRRNYGYTF	TGTGCCAGCAGTTTATCAGACAGGAGAAGAAACTATGGCTACACCTTC
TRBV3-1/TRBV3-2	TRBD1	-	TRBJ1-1	CASSPTYSSTGRTEAFF	TGTGCCAGCAGCCCTACCTATTCCTCGACAGGGAGAACTGAAGCTTTCTTT
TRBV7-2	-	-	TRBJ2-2	CASSYYRTGELFF	TGTGCCAGCAGCTATTACAGAACCGGGGAGCTGTTTTTT
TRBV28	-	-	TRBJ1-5	CASSRGGTGNQPQHF	TGTGCCAGCAGCCGCGGGGGAACGGGGAATCAGCCCCAGCATTTT